This T cell receptor beta chain originates from a study of post-analysis software for immune sequencing data. Study at large: Multiple sclerosis in the patients followed relapsing-remitting, secondary progressive and progressive-relapsing courses. Study results and caveats: Relative to controls, patients had 4 or 5 TRBV segments at higher frequency, with TRBV5-6, TRBV5-1 and TRBV20-1 among these. Controls had significantly higher normalized Chao1 diversity than multiple sclerosis patients. With F measure, samples from one preparation batch clustered together strongly.

CDR1 and CDR2 from the germline V gene are MNHNY and SVGAGI (reference sequence). V was pared by 7 bases and J by 7 bases, with 20 bases between. The CDR3 loop spans 15 amino acids. Built from TCR beta cDNA, the libraries had unique molecular identifiers in them. Each batch of about 0.95 to 10 million T cells produced 400,000 to 650,000 cDNA molecules. TCRdb itself ran the PCR reads through MiXCR, one entry per CDR3 protein. The repertoire holds about 820,000 distinct CDR3 sequences, with around 53% as singletons. Comments on this clonotype: Antigen: not known.

The sequenced sample consisted of blood. The chain joins TRBV6-6 to TRBJ2-1; D gene unclear. The sequence was obtained from a girl between 5 and 17 years old with multiple sclerosis. The DNA of the CDR3 is TGTGCCAGCACCGAAAGCCCAAGTCCCTTAAATGAGCAGTTCTTC. It specifies CASTESPSPLNEQFF.